The 22 T cell receptor beta chains in this list originate from one sample, sequenced in a study of T cells in Graves' hyperthyroidism and ophthalmopathy. There were TCR beta CDR3 regions amplified from RNA transcripts. Carried out on the TCR CDR3, a first-round RT-PCR used the HTBI primer set. TCRdb re-derived calls from the multiplex PCR reads in MiXCR, one entry per CDR3 protein. The sample has a few hundred thousand distinct CDR3 sequences, roughly 20% seen once; the top ten hold more than 25%. Sequencing input: blood. The receptors shown here come from a man between 18 and 35 years old with Graves' hyperthyroidism.

There are many counts of this clonotype. The chain joins TRBV28 to TRBJ2-7, with 7 nucleotides matching TRBD1. Trimming took 3 bases from V and 5 from J; bases not matched to a gene: 4. This CDR3 has 13 amino acids. CDR1 is MDHEN and CDR2 is SYDVKM in the germline V gene. CDR3 sequence reads: CASSFYRGNEQYF. The CDR3 nucleotides are TGTGCCAGCAGTTTCTACAGGGGAAACGAGCAGTACTTC.

This clonotype was seen repeatedly, ten times or more. The rearrangement links TRBV28 to TRBJ2-6, with D hard to call. This CDR3 is 18 amino acids long. V lost 7 bases and J 0 bases, leaving 19 bases between the germline ends. The V gene's germline CDR1 is MDHEN and CDR2 SYDVKM. The CDR3 nucleotides are TGTGCCAGCACCTTCGGGTCGATGGGTAGCTCTGGGGCCAACGTCCTGACTTTC. Translating gives CASTFGSMGSSGANVLTF.

Ten or more counts support this clonotype. CDR3 amino acids: CASSSVPSGAEAFF. The CDR3 DNA is TGTGCCAGCAGCTCGGTCCCATCTGGGGCTGAAGCTTTCTTT. This sequence joins TRBV5-5 and TRBJ1-1; D remains unclear. Trimming removed 3 bases from V and 6 bases from J, with 15 bases in between. This CDR3 has 14 amino acids. CDR1 is SGHKS, CDR2 YYEKEE, per germline (reference sequence).

This clonotype was picked up many times. The chain joins TRBV2 to TRBJ2-7; D gene unclear. This CDR3 has 14 amino acids. Deletions cut 1 base from V and 5 bases from J, with 12 bases between. Germline V lookup: CDR1 SNHLY, CDR2 FYNNEI. The CDR3 sequence: CASSEGALSDEQYF. CDR3 sequence (DNA): TGTGCCAGCAGTGAAGGGGCCCTTTCGGACGAGCAGTACTTC. Filled out from reference TRBV2 and TRBJ2-7, the complete variable domain reads EPEVTQTPSHQVTQMGQEVILRCVPISNHLYFYWYRQILGQKVEFLVSFYNNEISEKSEIFDDQFSVERPDGSNFTLKIRSTKLEDSAMYFCASSEGALSDEQYFGPGTRLTVT.

This clonotype was counted at least ten times. The chain uses TRBV9 and TRBJ2-5; TRBD2 might be the D (5 bases). Germline CDR1 SGDLS, CDR2 YYNGEE. V was cut by 4 bases and J by 0 bases, with 10 bases left in between. The CDR3 length is 14 residues. The CDR3 loop reads CASSPLVNQETQYF. The CDR3 nucleotides read TGTGCCAGCAGCCCACTAGTGAACCAAGAGACCCAGTACTTC.

The chain has TRBV24-1 and TRBJ2-5, with 11 nucleotides matching TRBD1. CDR1 is KGHDR, CDR2 SFDVKD, per germline. The CDR3 totals 15 residues. After removal of 5 bases from V and 5 bases from J, the junction contained 6 bases not matched to a gene. CDR3 sequence reads: CATSGGQGARETQYF. The DNA for the CDR3 is TGTGCCACCAGTGGTGGACAGGGGGCTCGGGAGACCCAGTACTTC.

At least ten counts were recorded for this clonotype. This chain connects TRBV29-1 to TRBJ2-5; 9 bases are a match to TRBD2. CDR1 SQVTM and CDR2 ANQGSEA come from the germline V gene. CDR3 length equals 15 residues. V was clipped by 8 bases and J by 1 base; unmatched bases: 11. CDR3 sequence (DNA): TGCAGCATTTGTCAACTAGCGGGCATCCAAGAGACCCAGTACTTC. Its protein is CSICQLAGIQETQYF.

This clonotype was observed at least ten times. The V call is TRBV6-1, the J call TRBJ2-5; the D is unclear. The CDR3 loop spans 15 amino acids. Germline lookup yields CDR1 MNHNS and CDR2 SASEGT. The V end lost 4 bases, the J end lost 2 bases, and 14 bases lay between the germline ends. CDR3 protein: CASSGSQAGQETQYF. The CDR3 DNA reads as TGTGCCAGCAGTGGGTCCCAGGCTGGGCAAGAGACCCAGTACTTC.

This clonotype was recorded at least ten times. The chain joins TRBV11-3 to TRBJ2-7; D gene uncertain. V lost 5 bases and J lost 2, with 10 bases in between. The CDR3 spans 13 residues. Germline V gene sequence: CDR1 SGHNT, CDR2 YENEEA. The DNA for the CDR3 is TGTGCCAGCAGCCCCAGGTCCACCTACGAGCAGTACTTC. Its protein is CASSPRSTYEQYF.

The V gene is TRBV13, the J gene TRBJ1-1; 7 positions agree with TRBD1. V gave up 2 bases and J gave up 2 bases; unmatched junction bases: 5. The CDR3 extends over 15 amino acids. Per the germline V gene, CDR1 is PRHDT and CDR2 is FYEKMQ (reference sequence). CDR3 loop: CASSLMDRFNTEAFF. As DNA, the CDR3 is TGTGCCAGCAGCTTAATGGACAGGTTCAACACTGAAGCTTTCTTT.

The sample holds many counts of this clonotype. V gene TRBV10-2 combines with J gene TRBJ2-2; D is undetermined. This CDR3 has 15 residues. Trimming left V 3 bases short and J 0 bases short, with 8 bases between. CDR1 WSHSY and CDR2 SAAADI come from the germline V gene. CDR3 sequence: CASSEYRPNTGELFF. CDR3 DNA sequence: TGCGCCAGCAGTGAATACAGACCGAACACCGGGGAGCTGTTTTTT.

This clonotype was seen ten or more times. J is TRBJ2-3 and V is TRBV10-2; no firm D call. Germline assignment: CDR1 WSHSY and CDR2 SAAADI. V lost 3 bases and J 1 base, leaving 2 bases between the germline ends. The CDR3 sequence is 12 residues long. The CDR3 DNA reads as TGCGCCAGCAGTGACCGCACAGATACGCAGTATTTT. This gives the protein CASSDRTDTQYF.

There are many counts of this clonotype. The V call is TRBV6-1, the J call TRBJ1-3; D call uncertain. This CDR3 contains 14 residues. V dropped 2 bases and J dropped 8 bases, with 13 bases sitting between them. Germline assignment: CDR1 MNHNS and CDR2 SASEGT. CDR3 loop: CASSEPGSPDTIYF. DNA of the CDR3: TGTGCCAGCAGTGAACCTGGCAGTCCGGACACCATATATTTT.

This clonotype was counted many times. The rearrangement joins TRBV15 to TRBJ2-5; D assignment may be TRBD1 or TRBD2 (5 bases each). Trimming removed 2 bases from V and 5 bases from J, with 15 bases in between. Germline assignment: CDR1 LNHNV and CDR2 YYDKDF (reference sequence). This CDR3 has 15 amino acids. CDR3 in amino acids: CATSRNLGTEETQYF. The CDR3 DNA is TGTGCCACCAGCAGAAACCTTGGGACGGAGGAGACCCAGTACTTC.

This clonotype came up a few times. This clone may be a read error of a much larger clone one base away. The chain uses TRBV24-1 and TRBJ1-5; D gene unclear. The CDR3 has 12 amino acids. CDR1 KGHDR and CDR2 SFDVKD come from the germline V gene. CDR3 DNA: TGTGCCACCAGTGATGGGAGGAAGCCCCAGCAGTTT. The encoded protein is CATSDGRKPQQF.

This chain joins TRBV25-1 and TRBJ2-2, with D uncertain. The ends were cut back, 6 bases at V and 3 bases at J, with 5 bases in the middle. Germline V lookup: CDR1 MGHDK, CDR2 SYGVNS. The CDR3 has 12 residues. As DNA, the CDR3 is TGTGCCAGCAGAGCTTACACCGGGGAGCTGTTTTTT. It is translated as CASRAYTGELFF.

The rearrangement joins TRBV6-5 to TRBJ2-2, with TRBD1 matching over 9 bases. Trimming removed 0 bases from V and 4 bases from J; junction bases left unmatched: 3. There are 16 residues in the CDR3. CDR1 MNHEY and CDR2 SVGAGI come from the germline V gene. CDR3 amino acids: CASSYSMTGGTGELFF. CDR3 nucleotides: TGTGCCAGCAGTTACTCGATGACAGGGGGCACCGGGGAGCTGTTTTTT.

This clonotype was seen only a few times. The chain uses TRBV12-3 or TRBV12-4 and TRBJ2-7; 9 positions agree with TRBD1. The CDR3 covers 14 residues. J gave up 3 bases and V 4 bases, and 4 bases lay outside the gene matches. CDR3: CASSSRDRVYEQYF. The CDR3 bases are TGTGCCAGCAGTTCCCGGGACAGGGTCTACGAGCAGTACTTC.

V and J are TRBV18 and TRBJ2-7; no clear D gene. This CDR3 has 13 residues. The V gene's germline CDR1 is KGHSH and CDR2 LQKENI. V was trimmed by 3 bases and J by 4 bases, leaving 10 bases between them. The CDR3 loop reads CASSPRSRYEQYF. The CDR3 bases are TGTGCCAGCTCACCGCGGTCGAGGTACGAGCAGTACTTC.

The J gene is TRBJ2-7, the V gene TRBV6-1; maybe TRBD1 (6 bases). The germline CDR1 and CDR2 sequences are MNHNS and SASEGT. V was clipped by 3 bases and J by 6 bases, with 18 bases between them. This CDR3 has 15 amino acids. The CDR3 sequence: CASSDKGRGESEQYF. The CDR3 region has the DNA TGTGCCAGCAGTGACAAAGGCAGGGGTGAATCCGAGCAGTACTTC.

The chain is built from TRBV15 and TRBJ2-5; 10 bases line up with TRBD1. V lost 4 bases to trimming and J lost 5 bases; unmatched junction nucleotides: 4. This CDR3 spans 14 amino acids. Germline V lookup: CDR1 LNHNV, CDR2 YYDKDF (reference sequence). CDR3 amino acids: CATSIDRGRETQYF. The CDR3 nucleotides are TGTGCCACCAGCATCGACAGGGGGCGGGAGACCCAGTACTTC.

In its sample, this clonotype was seen many times. The CDR3 spells CASSLYQGLGANVLTF. The CDR3 bases are TGTGCCAGCAGTTTATATCAGGGCCTCGGGGCCAACGTCCTGACTTTC. J is TRBJ2-6 and V is TRBV27, with D maybe TRBD1 (5 bases). The CDR3 sequence is 16 residues long. CDR1 MNHEY and CDR2 SMNVEV come from the germline V gene (reference sequence). V was cut by 1 base and J by 4 bases, with 11 bases left in between.